Described below is a single TCR beta chain sequence and its context. Which antigen it targets is not known. Base qualities are missing; no much larger clone stands one base away. The sample is drawn from a study of blood T cell repertoires in COVID-19 (dated by TCRdb to the early 2020s). About the full investigation: Samples from collaborators originated in the United States, Italy and Spain and spanned both the acute and convalescent phases of COVID-19. The samples were drawn from the first 160 participants of the ongoing ImmuneRACE study and from 1,254 subjects provided by 6 global collaborators. The sample metadata nearly always contained a de-identified subject ID, COVID-19 status, age in years and sex. The dataset comprised deeply sampled blood TCRbeta repertoires from subjects exposed to, actively infected with, or recovered from COVID-19. Where available, HLA class I and class II types were obtained from metadata supplied by the sample provider rather than from assay-based typing. A freely available public database, intended as a resource for researchers studying the immune response to SARS-CoV-2, is where the repertoires were released. The prospective study material was composed of cDNA or gDNA derived from T cells, B-cell-depleted T cells, or PBMCs.

Enrolling through a virtual design, the prospective study's participants ranged in age from roughly 18 to 90 years and lived across 24 United States geographic areas. Cohort assignment in the prospective study relied on participant-reported clinical history from a screening survey and a study questionnaire. ImmuneRACE Cohort 3 recovered participants were defined by two consecutive negative NP/OP PCR tests, healthcare professional clearance, or symptom resolution. In the prospective study, whole blood, serum and a nasopharyngeal or oropharyngeal swab were collected from each participant by mobile phlebotomists. Over a roughly 2-month period, participants in the prospective study had the option of providing additional blood draws and questionnaires. Before DNA extraction, prospective study blood samples were shipped either frozen or at room temperature. Broader findings and caveats from the paper: Clinical and demographic metadata were provided uncurated, with the amount varying by source and participant.

TCRbeta CDR3 regions were amplified from genomic DNA using the immunoSEQ Assay, a bias-controlled multiplex PCR. In the authors' own workflow: Within the assay, amplification of reference gene primers was used to estimate how many nucleated cells each sample contained. Sequence reads were collapsed and filtered to measure the absolute abundance of every unique TCRbeta CDR3 rearrangement. For each sample, productive Simpson clonality was calculated by taking the square root of Simpson's diversity index across productive rearrangements. In its TCRdb copy, this immuneACCESS table keeps in-frame sequences only and misses some clones. Where compared with another copy, unresolved V genes explain less than half of these, and the others have no known cause. V and J calls and clone size are those listed in that table; D and trimming were worked out from the DNA. This sample comprises almost 250,000 clones, 85% to 90% of them detected only once. The ten largest clones add up to roughly 1.6% of the sample.

As encoded in the germline V gene (reference sequence), CDR1 is MNHEY while CDR2 is SMNVEV. The CDR3 has 11 amino acids, counting the end cysteine and phenylalanine. Of the read, only the CDR3 DNA is kept; its 33 bases are in frame from base 1. V is shortened by 5 bases, J by 9 bases, and the region joining them spans 11 bases. This TCR was recovered from a woman aged 45-59 years who had recovered from COVID-19. Recombination linked TRBV27 to TRBJ2-7, and the D gene may be TRBD1, 5 bases matching. Sequenced: PBMCs or T cells enriched from blood (not recorded which). DNA sequence: TGTGCCAGCAGTGTCCAGGGTAGGCAGTACTTC. Its protein is CASSVQGRQYF.